This T cell receptor beta chain was sequenced in a study of CD8 T cells in Susac syndrome. Notes on the study in general: The study recognized that its TCR sequencing and HLA analysis covered a relatively small number of individuals.

TCR beta from blood CD8+ and CD4+ T cells was sequenced. TEMRA cells underwent FACS enrichment and CD8+ and CD4+ T cells underwent negative isolation. cDNA came from around 0.5 to 1 ug RNA primed by random hexamers. The amplification used immunoSEQ multiplex PCR on TCR beta CDR3; it spanned 54 Vbeta and 13 Jbeta. TCRdb independently ran MiXCR on the immunoSEQ multiplex PCR reads; one entry per CDR3 protein. Of 110,000 or so distinct CDR3 sequences listed, 85% to 95% are singletons. To note about this clonotype: What it binds is not known.

This CDR3 spans 13 amino acids. Germline lookup yields CDR1 KGHSH and CDR2 LQKENI. V gave up 6 bases and J gave up 2 bases, with 10 bases separating them. This TCR was recovered from a human donor in good health. This sequence joins TRBV18 and TRBJ1-1, with D possibly matching TRBD1 (5 bases). Sequenced sample: CD8+ T cells from PBMCs. CDR3 bases: TGTGCCAGCTCCCATGACAGTAACACTGAAGCTTTCTTT. Encoded protein: CASSHDSNTEAFF.